What follows are 4 T cell receptor beta chains derived from one specimen sequenced in a study of blood T cell repertoires in COVID-19. The protocol was immunoSEQ multiplex PCR, while the TCRdb copy is restricted to in-frame clones and leaves out a portion. The table has some 65,000 clones, around 88% seen once. Sequencing was performed on peripheral blood. The source is a man in his forties or fifties with COVID-19, enrolled during active disease.

The V and J genes are TRBV9 and TRBJ2-3; D might be TRBD2 (5 bases). Germline lookup yields CDR1 SGDLS and CDR2 YYNGEE. The germline V and J ends were trimmed by 0 bases and 2 bases, with 10 bases remaining between them. CDR3 size: 15 residues. DNA for the CDR3: TGTGCCAGCAGCGTAGCGAGCGGCTACACAGATACGCAGTATTTT. Translation: CASSVASGYTDTQYF.

The chain links TRBV11-3 to TRBJ1-2; D not resolved. Trimming removed 7 bases at V and 0 bases at J, with 9 bases between. This CDR3 is 13 amino acids long. Per germline, CDR1 SGHNT and CDR2 YENEEA. The CDR3 reads CASKRNTNYGYTF. The CDR3 DNA is TGTGCCAGCAAGCGGAATACTAACTATGGCTACACCTTC.

Concerning this clone: At one boundary the junction diverges from the germline segment, which might be a read error. The chain couples TRBV30 to TRBJ1-5; a weak D match, TRBD1 (6 bases). The CDR3 runs to 14 residues. From germline, CDR1 is GTSNPN and CDR2 SVGIG (reference sequence). CDR3 sequence (DNA): TGTGCCTGTAGTGTACAGGGAGGCAATCAGCCCCAGCATTTT. It codes for CACSVQGGNQPQHF.

The chain combines TRBV6-7 with TRBJ2-7; D is possibly TRBD2 (6 bases). TRBV6-7 is noted as an ORF with a role that remains uncertain. CDR3 length: 18 residues. Trimming cost V 1 base and J 2 bases, with 21 bases left between them. CDR3 amino acids: CASSYCNPGLPPAYEQYF. CDR3 coding DNA: TGTGCCAGCAGTTACTGTAACCCGGGACTCCCCCCGGCCTACGAGCAGTACTTC.